The sequence of this T cell receptor beta chain was determined in a study of CD8+ T cells in alopecia areata. As to treatment: oral pan-JAK inhibitor, 5-10 mg twice daily. Sequencing used cDNA as its template, made by extracting RNA and reverse transcribing it. Sequencing used immunoSEQ multiplex PCR; TCRdb keeps in-frame clones, though not all of them. The sample yields about 97,000 clones, almost 60% seen once. The clonotype was recovered from a human donor with alopecia areata. The input for sequencing was CD8+ T cells sorted from blood, taken at roughly week 55, from a patient treated with tofacitinib.

The CDR3 bases are TGTGCCTGGAGTGCGATTAGGGTGGGACAGGGAGACTCCTACGAGCAGTACTTC. It translates to CAWSAIRVGQGDSYEQYF. V gene TRBV30 combines with J gene TRBJ2-7; TRBD1 aligns across 9 bases. Trimming took 1 base from V and 0 from J; bases not matched to a gene: 13. Germline-derived CDR1 and CDR2 are GTSNPN and SVGIG (reference sequence). The CDR3 spans 18 residues.